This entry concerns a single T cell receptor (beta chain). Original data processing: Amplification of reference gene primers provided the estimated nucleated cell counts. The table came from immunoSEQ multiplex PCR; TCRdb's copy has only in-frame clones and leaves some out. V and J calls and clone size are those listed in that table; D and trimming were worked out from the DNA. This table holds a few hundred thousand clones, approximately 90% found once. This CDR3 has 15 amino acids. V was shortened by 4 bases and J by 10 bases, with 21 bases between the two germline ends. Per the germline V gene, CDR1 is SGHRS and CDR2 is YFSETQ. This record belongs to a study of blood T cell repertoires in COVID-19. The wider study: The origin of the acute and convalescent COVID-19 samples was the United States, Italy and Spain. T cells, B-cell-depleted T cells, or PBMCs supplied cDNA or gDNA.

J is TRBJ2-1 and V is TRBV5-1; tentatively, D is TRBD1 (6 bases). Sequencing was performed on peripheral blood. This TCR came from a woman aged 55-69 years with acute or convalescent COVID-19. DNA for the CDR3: TGCGCCAGCAGCACCGCCGTGGGGGCGGCGCAAGAGCAGTTCTTC. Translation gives CASSTAVGAAQEQFF.